This T cell receptor beta chain stems from a study of CD8 T cells in Susac syndrome. Sequencing targeted TCR beta in blood CD8+ and CD4+ T cells. Random hexamers primed reverse transcription of about 0.5 to 1 ug RNA. MiXCR, applied by TCRdb to the immunoSEQ multiplex PCR reads, yields one record per CDR3 protein. The data show under 550,000 distinct CDR3 sequences, more than 80% seen once. Trimming took 4 bases from V and 4 from J, leaving 16 bases between them. This CDR3 region has 15 residues. In germline, CDR1 is MNHEY, CDR2 SVGAGI. This receptor was identified in a human donor with multiple sclerosis. The sequenced material came from CD8+ T cells from PBMCs. The rearrangement uses TRBV6-5 and TRBJ1-1; a possible D gene is TRBD1 (5 bases). The CDR3 loop is CASSSRGGVTTEAFF. CDR3 nucleotides: TGTGCCAGCAGTTCGCGTGGGGGAGTGACCACTGAAGCTTTCTTT.